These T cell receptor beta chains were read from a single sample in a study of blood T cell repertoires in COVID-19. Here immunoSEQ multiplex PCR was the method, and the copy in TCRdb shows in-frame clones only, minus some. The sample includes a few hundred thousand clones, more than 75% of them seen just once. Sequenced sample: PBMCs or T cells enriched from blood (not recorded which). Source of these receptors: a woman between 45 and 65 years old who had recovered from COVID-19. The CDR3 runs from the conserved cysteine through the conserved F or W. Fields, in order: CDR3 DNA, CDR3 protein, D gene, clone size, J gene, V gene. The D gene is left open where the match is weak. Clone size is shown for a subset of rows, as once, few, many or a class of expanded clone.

cdr3_nt: TGTGCCAGCAGCCAAGATGGGGGGGTAGGGAGCACTGAAGCTTTCTTT; cdr3_aa: CASSQDGGVGSTEAFF; d_call: -; clone_size: -; j_call: TRBJ1-1; v_call: TRBV3-1/TRBV3-2
cdr3_nt: TGTGCCAGCAGTGACGGGCGGGAGATAGCCAAAAACATTCAGTACTTC; cdr3_aa: CASSDGREIAKNIQYF; d_call: TRBD2; clone_size: -; j_call: TRBJ2-4; v_call: TRBV25-1
cdr3_nt: TGTGCCAGTAGTGCGAACCAGGGCCTGGTGGGCGCATCTGGGGCCAACGTCCTGACTTTC; cdr3_aa: CASSANQGLVGASGANVLTF; d_call: -; clone_size: -; j_call: TRBJ2-6; v_call: TRBV19
cdr3_nt: TGCGCCAGCAGCTTGGGGGGGACAGGTAATCAGCCCCAGCATTTT; cdr3_aa: CASSLGGTGNQPQHF; d_call: TRBD1; clone_size: -; j_call: TRBJ1-5; v_call: TRBV5-1
cdr3_nt: TGTGCCAGCAGTTTTGACAGGGGATATTCACCCCTCCACTTT; cdr3_aa: CASSFDRGYSPLHF; d_call: TRBD1; clone_size: -; j_call: TRBJ1-6; v_call: TRBV28
cdr3_nt: TGTGCCAGCAGGGGAGCGGGGGGCGCTGAAGCTTTCTTT; cdr3_aa: CASRGAGGAEAFF; d_call: -; clone_size: -; j_call: TRBJ1-1; v_call: TRBV6-5
cdr3_nt: TGTGCCAGCAGTCGCTGGGGACTGACTGTGGATACGCAGTATTTT; cdr3_aa: CASSRWGLTVDTQYF; d_call: -; clone_size: -; j_call: TRBJ2-3; v_call: TRBV6-2/TRBV6-3
cdr3_nt: TGTGCCAGCAGTTTAAACCCGACTTACAATGAGCAGTTCTTC; cdr3_aa: CASSLNPTYNEQFF; d_call: -; clone_size: -; j_call: TRBJ2-1; v_call: TRBV27
cdr3_nt: TGTGCCAGCAGCCCCGGGAGGAGGGGGTCGTCCGAGCAGTACTTC; cdr3_aa: CASSPGRRGSSEQYF; d_call: -; clone_size: -; j_call: TRBJ2-7; v_call: TRBV2
cdr3_nt: TGTGCCAGTAAAGACAGGGTAGATAATTCACCCCTCCACTTT; cdr3_aa: CASKDRVDNSPLHF; d_call: TRBD1; clone_size: -; j_call: TRBJ1-6; v_call: TRBV19
cdr3_nt: TGCGCCAGCAGCCACCTACCCGGGAGCAATCAGCCCCAGCATTTT; cdr3_aa: CASSHLPGSNQPQHF; d_call: -; clone_size: -; j_call: TRBJ1-5; v_call: TRBV4-1
cdr3_nt: TGTGCCATCAGTGGGGGCAGCCACTATGGCTACACCTTC; cdr3_aa: CAISGGSHYGYTF; d_call: -; clone_size: -; j_call: TRBJ1-2; v_call: TRBV10-3
cdr3_nt: TGTGCCAGCAGTGAGGCTTCACCCCTCCACTTT; cdr3_aa: CASSEASPLHF; d_call: -; clone_size: -; j_call: TRBJ1-6; v_call: TRBV6-1
cdr3_nt: TGTGCCAGCTCACCATCCACGCAGGGGAATCAGCCCCAGCATTTT; cdr3_aa: CASSPSTQGNQPQHF; d_call: -; clone_size: -; j_call: TRBJ1-5; v_call: TRBV18
cdr3_nt: TGTGCCAGCAGCTTAGAAGGCCGTTCAGGAGGGCCCCAGCATTTT; cdr3_aa: CASSLEGRSGGPQHF; d_call: -; clone_size: -; j_call: TRBJ1-5; v_call: TRBV7-8
cdr3_nt: TGTGCCAGCAGTTTCCTAAGCGGGGGGGCTCATGAGCAGTTCTTC; cdr3_aa: CASSFLSGGAHEQFF; d_call: TRBD2; clone_size: -; j_call: TRBJ2-1; v_call: TRBV27
cdr3_nt: TGTGCCAGCAGCGCTGTAGCGAACACTGAAGCTTTCTTT; cdr3_aa: CASSAVANTEAFF; d_call: -; clone_size: -; j_call: TRBJ1-1; v_call: TRBV7-9
cdr3_nt: TGTGCCATCAGTGATAAGGACAGGGGAGAAGGTGGCTACACCTTC; cdr3_aa: CAISDKDRGEGGYTF; d_call: TRBD1; clone_size: -; j_call: TRBJ1-2; v_call: TRBV10-3
cdr3_nt: TGTGCCACCAGTGACTCGAGGCGGGGAAGCAATCAGCCCCAGCATTTT; cdr3_aa: CATSDSRRGSNQPQHF; d_call: -; clone_size: few; j_call: TRBJ1-5; v_call: TRBV24-1
cdr3_nt: TGTGCCAGCAGTAAGGACTCGCCGAGCACAGATACGCAGTATTTT; cdr3_aa: CASSKDSPSTDTQYF; d_call: -; clone_size: -; j_call: TRBJ2-3; v_call: TRBV6-5
cdr3_nt: TGTGCCAGCAGCTTAGCGGACAGGGGGTTATATGGCTACACCTTC; cdr3_aa: CASSLADRGLYGYTF; d_call: TRBD1; clone_size: -; j_call: TRBJ1-2; v_call: TRBV7-8
cdr3_nt: TGTGCCAGCAGTTACGACAGGTCCGTGGGACCCCAGCATTTT; cdr3_aa: CASSYDRSVGPQHF; d_call: -; clone_size: -; j_call: TRBJ1-5; v_call: TRBV6-5
cdr3_nt: TGTGCCAGCAGCTTAGACCCAGCGGGGAGCACAGATACGCAGTATTTT; cdr3_aa: CASSLDPAGSTDTQYF; d_call: TRBD2; clone_size: -; j_call: TRBJ2-3; v_call: TRBV7-2
cdr3_nt: TGTGCCAGCAGTGAACGGGTCCAGAGCAGTTTC; cdr3_aa: CASSERVQSSF; d_call: -; clone_size: -; j_call: TRBJ2-7; v_call: TRBV2
cdr3_nt: TGTGCCAGCAGCCAAGCCATAACAGGAGGCGGGAACACCTTC; cdr3_aa: CASSQAITGGGNTF; d_call: -; clone_size: -; j_call: TRBJ1-2; v_call: TRBV3-1/TRBV3-2
cdr3_nt: TGTGCCAGCAGTTCCCTCGGGGGCAATCAGCCCCAGCATTTT; cdr3_aa: CASSSLGGNQPQHF; d_call: -; clone_size: few; j_call: TRBJ1-5; v_call: TRBV6-2/TRBV6-3
cdr3_nt: TGTGCCAGTTCCCCAGGGAGGCGAACTGAAGCTTTCTTT; cdr3_aa: CASSPGRRTEAFF; d_call: -; clone_size: -; j_call: TRBJ1-1; v_call: TRBV19
cdr3_nt: TGCGCCAGCAGCTTGGAGGTGACCCGGGTGGCTGAAGCTTTCTTT; cdr3_aa: CASSLEVTRVAEAFF; d_call: -; clone_size: -; j_call: TRBJ1-1; v_call: TRBV5-1
cdr3_nt: TGCAGCGTTTCTACAGGGAAAGCGGGATCACCCCTCCACTTT; cdr3_aa: CSVSTGKAGSPLHF; d_call: -; clone_size: -; j_call: TRBJ1-6; v_call: TRBV29-1
cdr3_nt: TGTGCCAGCAGTTCAAATTCAGGGGGGAATCAGCCCCAGCATTTT; cdr3_aa: CASSSNSGGNQPQHF; d_call: TRBD1; clone_size: few; j_call: TRBJ1-5; v_call: TRBV6-5
cdr3_nt: TGTGCCAGCAGTTCGGGGACAGGACCTAACACTGAAGCTTTCTTT; cdr3_aa: CASSSGTGPNTEAFF; d_call: TRBD1; clone_size: -; j_call: TRBJ1-1; v_call: TRBV27
cdr3_nt: TGTGCCAGTAGTATTGGACAGAACACTGAAGCTTTCTTT; cdr3_aa: CASSIGQNTEAFF; d_call: -; clone_size: -; j_call: TRBJ1-1; v_call: TRBV19